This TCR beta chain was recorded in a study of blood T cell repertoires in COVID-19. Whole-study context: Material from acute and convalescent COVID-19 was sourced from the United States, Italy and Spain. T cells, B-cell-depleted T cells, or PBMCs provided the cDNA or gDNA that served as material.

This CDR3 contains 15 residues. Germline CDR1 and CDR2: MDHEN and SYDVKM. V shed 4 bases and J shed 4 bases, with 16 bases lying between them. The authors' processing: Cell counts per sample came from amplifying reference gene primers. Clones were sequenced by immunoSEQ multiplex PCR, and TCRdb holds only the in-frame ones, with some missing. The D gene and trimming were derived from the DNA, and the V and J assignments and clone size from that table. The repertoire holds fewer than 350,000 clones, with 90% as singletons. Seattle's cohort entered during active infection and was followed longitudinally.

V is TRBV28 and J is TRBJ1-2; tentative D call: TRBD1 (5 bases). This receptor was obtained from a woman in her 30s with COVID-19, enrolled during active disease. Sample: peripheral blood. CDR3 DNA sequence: TGTGCCAGCAGTTCCCCGGACCGGGGGGGCTATGGCTACACCTTC. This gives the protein CASSSPDRGGYGYTF.